These T cell receptor beta chains were read from a single sample in a study of brain T cells in children with intractable seizures. Data came from immunoSEQ multiplex PCR; TCRdb stores just in-frame clones and leaves some out. The table has about 340,000 clones, over 90% seen once; the top ten hold about 5.8%. Sample: peripheral blood, taken roughly 5 months after surgery. The receptors here all came from a boy under two years old with tuberous sclerosis and intractable seizures. The CDR3 runs from the conserved cysteine through the conserved F or W. Fields, in order: V gene, J gene, D gene, clone size, CDR3 DNA, CDR3 protein. D genes are given only for firm matches. Size is omitted from some rows. Given values are once, few, many or a class for expanded clones.

>TRBV5-1|TRBJ2-7|TRBD2|NA
TGCGCCAGCAGCTTGGACCTAGCGGGAGGGCCTTTTTGCTACGAGCAGTACTTC
CASSLDLAGGPFCYEQYF
>TRBV5-4|TRBJ1-1|NA|NA
TGTGCCAGCAGCCCCCGGGCTTTGAACACTGAAGCTTTCTTT
CASSPRALNTEAFF
>TRBV3-1/TRBV3-2|TRBJ1-3|NA|once
TGTGCCAGCAGCCAGACGGGGGTCAGGTTTGGCACCATATATTTT
CASSQTGVRFGTIYF
>TRBV11-2|TRBJ2-1|TRBD2|NA
TGTGCCAGCAGCTTCCGCGGGGGGTATGAGGATGAGCAGTTCTTC
CASSFRGGYEDEQFF
>TRBV5-8|TRBJ2-5|NA|NA
TGTGCCAGCAGTCACCTAACTGGGACACAAGAGACCCAGTACTTC
CASSHLTGTQETQYF
>TRBV6-1|TRBJ2-5|NA|NA
TGTGCCAGCAGTGATCGGCTCTCCCGGGCAGAGACCCAGTACTTC
CASSDRLSRAETQYF
>TRBV3-1/TRBV3-2|TRBJ2-7|NA|NA
TGTGCCAGCAGCCAAGCCCTTAGCGGAGGACACTACGAGCAGTACTTC
CASSQALSGGHYEQYF
>TRBV9|TRBJ1-1|TRBD1|NA
TGTGCCAGCAGCGTAGTTGGACAGGGGGGGACTGAAGCTTTCTTT
CASSVVGQGGTEAFF
>TRBV6-2/TRBV6-3|TRBJ2-1|NA|NA
TGTGCCAGCAGTTACGCCCCAAATGAGCAGTTCTTC
CASSYAPNEQFF
>TRBV19|TRBJ1-1|TRBD1|once
TGTGCCAGTAGTCACGGGACCGGGACAGAAAACACTGAAGCTTTCTTT
CASSHGTGTENTEAFF
>TRBV27|TRBJ2-1|TRBD1|once
TGTGCCAGCGGGACAGGGGGTCGTAATGAGCAGTTCTTC
CASGTGGRNEQFF
>TRBV27|TRBJ2-3|TRBD2|NA
TGTGCCAGCAGTTTTGGCGGTTTGCGGGAGGGCTCTCGCAGCACAGATACGCAGTATTTT
CASSFGGLREGSRSTDTQYF
>TRBV7-4|TRBJ2-5|NA|NA
TGTGCCAGCAGCTTAGAAGGGGATCCCCAAGAGACCCAGTACTTC
CASSLEGDPQETQYF
>TRBV7-9|TRBJ1-1|NA|NA
TGTGCCAGCAGCGCCCCGTGGCAGGGAAGCCCTGAAGCTTTCTTT
CASSAPWQGSPEAFF
>TRBV5-1|TRBJ2-1|NA|NA
TGCGCCAGCAGCTTGGAGGGCGGAAGTTACAATGAGCAGTTCTTC
CASSLEGGSYNEQFF
>TRBV9|TRBJ2-3|NA|NA
TGTGCCAGCAGCTCGGAGGGGGTTTCAGATACGCAGTATTTT
CASSSEGVSDTQYF
>TRBV4-2|TRBJ2-3|TRBD2|NA
TGTGCCAGCAGCCAAGATCAGGCTAGCGGGGCAGATACGCAGTATTTT
CASSQDQASGADTQYF
>TRBV7-2|TRBJ2-3|TRBD2|NA
TGTGCCAGCAGCGCTAGCGGGGCCACAGATACGCAGTATTTT
CASSASGATDTQYF
>TRBV11-3|TRBJ2-3|TRBD2|NA
TGTGCCAGCAGCTTAGAGAGCGGGGGATCCACAGATACGCAGTATTTT
CASSLESGGSTDTQYF
>TRBV6-2/TRBV6-3|TRBJ2-1|TRBD2|NA
TGTGCCAGCAGCGCAAACCGGGACTACATAAACTACAATGAGCAGTTCTTC
CASSANRDYINYNEQFF
>TRBV6-2/TRBV6-3|TRBJ2-7|NA|NA
TGTGCCAGCAGTTACTGGAACGAGCAGTACTTC
CASSYWNEQYF
>TRBV7-6|TRBJ2-5|TRBD1|NA
TGTGCCAGCAGCTTGGGAAGGGACAGGGGATTCCAAGAGACCCAGTACTTC
CASSLGRDRGFQETQYF
>TRBV19|TRBJ2-3|NA|once
TGTGCCAGTAGTATACGTACGGTCACAGATACGCAGTATTTT
CASSIRTVTDTQYF
>TRBV3-1/TRBV3-2|TRBJ1-6|NA|NA
TGTGCCAGCAGCCAGAGACAGACTTATAATTCACCCCTCCACTTT
CASSQRQTYNSPLHF
>TRBV9|TRBJ2-7|TRBD2|NA
TGTGCCAGCAACCCAGCGGGGGGGGAATACGAGCAGTACTTC
CASNPAGGEYEQYF
>TRBV9|TRBJ1-6|TRBD1|NA
TGTGCCAGCAGCGTAGGGGACAGGGGGACCTCACCCCTCCACTTT
CASSVGDRGTSPLHF
>TRBV27|TRBJ2-7|TRBD2|NA
TGTGCCAGCAGTTTACTAGCGGGGGTTTGGGTGCAGTACTTC
CASSLLAGVWVQYF
>TRBV10-3|TRBJ1-1|NA|NA
TGTGCCATCAGTGAGGGGTGGGGTGCTGAAGCTTTCTTT
CAISEGWGAEAFF
>TRBV5-4|TRBJ2-1|NA|NA
TGTGCCAGCAGCTCACTCGGGGAGGTAGGTGTTGAGCAGTTCTTC
CASSSLGEVGVEQFF
>TRBV30|TRBJ1-1|NA|NA
TGTGCCTGGAGCCCCTCGGTCGGGGGACGTGAAGCTTTCTTT
CAWSPSVGGREAFF
>TRBV3-1/TRBV3-2|TRBJ1-1|TRBD1|once
TGTGCCAGCAGCCAAGCAACAACAGGGGTCACTGAAGCTTTCTTT
CASSQATTGVTEAFF
>TRBV14|TRBJ2-7|TRBD1|NA
TGTGCCAGCATCATAAAACCTTCGACAGGGGGCTACGAGCAGTACTTC
CASIIKPSTGGYEQYF
>TRBV6-5|TRBJ2-2|NA|NA
TGTGCCAGCAGAACGAACACCGGGGAGCTGTTTTTT
CASRTNTGELFF
>TRBV30|TRBJ1-2|NA|once
TGTGCCTGGGGACACTATGGCTACACCTTC
CAWGHYGYTF
>TRBV4-1|TRBJ1-1|TRBD1|NA
TGCGCCAGCAGCCAAGATAAAAAGACAGGGGCGCAGAACACTGAAGCTTTCTTT
CASSQDKKTGAQNTEAFF
>TRBV2|TRBJ2-5|NA|few
TGTGCCAGCAGTGCCCTACCAGCGGCATTCCAAGAGACCCAGTACTTC
CASSALPAAFQETQYF
>TRBV4-1|TRBJ2-7|NA|NA
TGCGCCAGCAGCCAAGAACCGGGGCTGGGGGCCGAGCAGTACTTC
CASSQEPGLGAEQYF
>TRBV6-2/TRBV6-3|TRBJ2-7|TRBD1|NA
TGTGCCAGCAGTTCCTATCGCGGGACAGGGTGGTACGAGCAGTACTTC
CASSSYRGTGWYEQYF
>TRBV4-1|TRBJ1-2|NA|NA
TGCGCCAGCAGCCAAGAGTCTAACTATGGCTACACCTTC
CASSQESNYGYTF
>TRBV19|TRBJ1-1|NA|NA
TGTGCCAGTAGTATCTACAGCATGAACACTGAAGCTTTCTTT
CASSIYSMNTEAFF
>TRBV11-2|TRBJ2-1|NA|NA
TGTGCCAGCAGCTTAGATATGAGGGCTCCAATCTACAATGAGCAGTTCTTC
CASSLDMRAPIYNEQFF
>TRBV5-1|TRBJ1-2|NA|NA
TGCGCCAGCAGCTGGGGAGATAATAAGGGGTTTTTTGATGGCTACACCTTC
CASSWGDNKGFFDGYTF
>TRBV15|TRBJ1-2|NA|NA
TGTGCCACCAGCAGAGTTCTGGGTCTCTCTAACTATGGCTACACCTTC
CATSRVLGLSNYGYTF
>TRBV5-5|TRBJ1-1|NA|once
TGTGCCAGCAGCTTCGGACACCTGATTGAAGCTTTCTTT
CASSFGHLIEAFF
>TRBV7-2|TRBJ1-2|NA|NA
TGTGCCAGCAGCTTAAAAGGAGGTGGCTACACCTTC
CASSLKGGGYTF
>TRBV9|TRBJ1-6|NA|NA
TGTGCCAGCAGCCCCCTGACCGAGATTTCACCCCTCCACTTT
CASSPLTEISPLHF
>TRBV12-3/TRBV12-4|TRBJ2-1|NA|NA
TGTGCCAGCAGTTTACAGGACAGCAATGAGCAGTTCTTC
CASSLQDSNEQFF
>TRBV18|TRBJ2-7|NA|NA
TGTGCCAGCTCACCAAGTACAGCCTACGAGCAGTACTTC
CASSPSTAYEQYF
>TRBV9|TRBJ2-5|NA|NA
TGTGCCAGCAGCGTAGACAGGATAGGGGAGACCCAGTACTTC
CASSVDRIGETQYF
>TRBV18|TRBJ2-3|NA|NA
TGTGCCAGCTCACCAATCCAGGTACCTAGCACAGATACGCAGTATTTT
CASSPIQVPSTDTQYF
>TRBV24-1|TRBJ2-3|NA|few
TGTGCCACCAGTGATTTGAGGCGGGCCACAGATACGCAGTATTTT
CATSDLRRATDTQYF
>TRBV5-1|TRBJ1-2|NA|NA
TGCGCCAGCAGCCCACAGGGAACCGGCTATGGCTACACCTTC
CASSPQGTGYGYTF
>TRBV9|TRBJ2-1|NA|NA
TGTGCCAGCAGCCCCACGGTGGCCGGAAGGGGTGAGCAGTTCTTC
CASSPTVAGRGEQFF
>TRBV19|TRBJ1-2|NA|NA
TGTGCCACCCTACCGGGTAGGGGATCTAACTATGGCTACACCTTC
CATLPGRGSNYGYTF
>TRBV29-1|TRBJ1-2|NA|NA
TGCAGCGTTGAATCAGATTCCTATGGCTACACCTTC
CSVESDSYGYTF
>TRBV6-5|TRBJ1-6|NA|NA
TGTGCCAGCACTGTAACAGAGAATTCACCCCTCCACTTT
CASTVTENSPLHF
>TRBV7-9|TRBJ2-3|TRBD1|once
TGTGCCAGCAGCTTAGGGGACAGCTTCACAGATACGCAGTATTTT
CASSLGDSFTDTQYF
>TRBV2|TRBJ2-6|NA|NA
TGTGCCAGCAGGGGACTTTCTGGGGCCAACGTCCTGACTTTC
CASRGLSGANVLTF
>TRBV24-1|TRBJ1-2|NA|NA
TGTGCCACCAGTGATTCCTGGGGCCCAAACTATGGCTACACCTTC
CATSDSWGPNYGYTF